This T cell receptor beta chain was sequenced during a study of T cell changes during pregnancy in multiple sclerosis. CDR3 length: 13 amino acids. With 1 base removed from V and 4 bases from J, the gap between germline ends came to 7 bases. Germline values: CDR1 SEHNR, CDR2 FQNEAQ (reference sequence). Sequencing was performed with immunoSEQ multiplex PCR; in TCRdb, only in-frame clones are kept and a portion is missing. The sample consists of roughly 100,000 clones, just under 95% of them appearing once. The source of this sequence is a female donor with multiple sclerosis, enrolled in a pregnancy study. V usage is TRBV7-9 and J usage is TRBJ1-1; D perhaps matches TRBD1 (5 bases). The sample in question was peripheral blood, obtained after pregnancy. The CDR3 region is CASSLGQPTEAFF. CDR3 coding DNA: TGTGCCAGCAGCTTAGGACAGCCCACTGAAGCTTTCTTT. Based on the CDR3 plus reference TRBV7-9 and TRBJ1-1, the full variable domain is DTGVSQNPRHKITKRGQNVTFRCDPISEHNRLYWYRQTLGQGPEFLTYFQNEAQLEKSRLLSDRFSAERPKGSFSTLEIQRTEQGDSAMYLCASSLGQPTEAFFGQGTRLTVV.